Ten or more counts support the clone carrying this T cell receptor (beta chain). Its antigen is unknown. This sample's TCRbeta library carried unique molecular identifier barcodes. A single record per CDR3 protein comes from TCRdb applying MiXCR to the PCR reads. The sample records a few hundred thousand distinct CDR3 sequences, roughly 7.8% being singletons. The data are from a study of T-cell reconstitution after alpha-beta-depleted transplantation in children. Findings and caveats of the study: Where some patients showed high TCRbeta diversity at day 60, it came from recipient T cells and thymic progenitors that had survived. T-cell counts and diversity at one year following transplant were attributed mainly to newly produced T cells. Several hundred rapidly expanded clones from non-depleted graft cells reportedly supplied alpha-beta T cells about two months post-transplant.

Trimming removed 5 bases from V and 6 bases from J, with 12 bases in between. The CDR3 is 13 amino acids. This chain links TRBV12-3 or TRBV12-4 with TRBJ2-3; D is unclear. The sequence came from a female patient aged 2-9 years who had a stem cell transplant for Fanconi anemia, so the T cells may come from the graft donor. The specimen comprised peripheral blood, sampled 360 days after TCRalphabeta/CD19-depleted stem cell transplant. The CDR3 nucleotides are TGTGCCAGCAGTCACGATGCCGGGGATACGCAGTATTTT. Protein: CASSHDAGDTQYF.